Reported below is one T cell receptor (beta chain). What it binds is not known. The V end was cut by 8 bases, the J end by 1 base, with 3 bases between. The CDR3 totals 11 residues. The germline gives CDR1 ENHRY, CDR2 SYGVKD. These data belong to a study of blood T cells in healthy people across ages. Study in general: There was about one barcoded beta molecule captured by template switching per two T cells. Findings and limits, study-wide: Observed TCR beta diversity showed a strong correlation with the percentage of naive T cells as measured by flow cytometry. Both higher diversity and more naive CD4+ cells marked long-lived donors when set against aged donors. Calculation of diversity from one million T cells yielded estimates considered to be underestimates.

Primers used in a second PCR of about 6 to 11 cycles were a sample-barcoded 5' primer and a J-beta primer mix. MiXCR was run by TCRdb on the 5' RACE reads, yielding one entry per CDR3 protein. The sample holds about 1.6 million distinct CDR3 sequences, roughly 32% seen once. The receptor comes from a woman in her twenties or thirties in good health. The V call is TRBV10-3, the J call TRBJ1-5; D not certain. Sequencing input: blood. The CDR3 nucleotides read TGTGCCATCGGGAGCAATCAGCCCCAGCATTTT. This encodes CAIGSNQPQHF.